This section outlines one T cell receptor beta chain sequence together with its context. There is no known antigen for this receptor. Per-nucleotide qualities are absent, and no much larger clonotype sits a single base away. This entry belongs to a study of T cells in Graves' hyperthyroidism and ophthalmopathy (dated by TCRdb to between 2017 and 2020). Context from the whole study: Peripheral blood samples were taken at the time of initial diagnosis, prior to any treatment. A discovery cohort of about a hundred patients, fewer than 50 with Graves' ophthalmopathy and 55 to 60 with stable Graves' hyperthyroidism, was used to find distinguishing TCR V-J signatures. Prospective prediction of ophthalmopathy was tested in an independent validation cohort consisting of 18 to 20 hyperthyroidism patients and some 16 patients who later progressed to ophthalmopathy. The 100 discovery patients were randomly split 7:3 into training and test sets. The study also compared thyroid tissue and blood T-cell repertoires from more than 5 Graves' hyperthyroidism patients. Once sampling was done, hyperthyroidism patients were given methimazole at a starting dose of 30 mg daily, whereas ophthalmopathy patients were given high-dose intravenous methylprednisolone. TCR Vbeta CDR3 sequencing of 120 to 150 peripheral blood samples (under 45 ophthalmopathy, 75 hyperthyroidism and approximately 17 progressor patients) is reported in the paper. Broad study findings and their caveats: In validation, the model predicted progression to ophthalmopathy with roughly 66% sensitivity and about 72% specificity, a median of about six months before onset. No statistical method was used to set the sample size in advance, and investigators knew the group allocation. Most expanded thyroid clonotypes (frequency above 0.001) were also found in blood, which suggests that blood repertoires may mirror thyroid immune responses. Ophthalmopathy was separated from stable hyperthyroidism by a 13 V-J signature model, with around 90% sensitivity and 81% to 83% specificity obtained in cross-validation and 80%/75% obtained in testing.

TCR beta CDR3 regions were amplified from RNA transcripts. A first-round RT-PCR of the TCR CDR3 used the HTBI primer set with the Qiagen OneStep RT-PCR kit. Libraries were constructed in a second round of multiplex PCR, after which size selection and purification were performed. The libraries were sequenced on an Illumina HiSeq2000 using paired-end 100 bp reads. Per the original workflow: Raw data were processed with SOAPnuke, discarding reads with adapters, uncalled bases, mean Phred below 15, or no exact constant-primer or identifier match. High-quality paired reads were merged with COPE v1.2.5, and unique nucleotide sequences were defined as clonotypes. Clonotypes were aligned to IMGT TRBV, TRBD and TRBJ reference segments using MiTCR v1.1. The analysis included only V-J combinations with a frequency above 0.0001, which together covered over 98% of the repertoires. A TCS score was defined as the ratio of F50 (clonal expansion) to E x V (chaos), with BLOSUM62-based TCRdist applied between CDR3 peptides within each V-J. Welch's t-statistics and random forest reduced roughly 530 V-J features to roughly 13, which were used in a naive Bayes classifier (R e1071). The public reads were reanalyzed by TCRdb: fastp trimming at Q25, MiXCR alignment, in-frame beta chains only. For every CDR3 protein sequence, its rows merge into one entry that carries the most common genes and DNA. TCRdb, not the original authors, processed these V and J calls. The sample data list fewer than 350,000 distinct CDR3 sequences, and around a sixth of these were observed just once. The top ten constitute under 55% of the sample.

Per the germline V gene, SGHTA is the CDR1 and FQGTGA is the CDR2. The germline V end is reduced by 0 bases and the J end by 7 bases; junction bases left unmatched: 8. Counted from cysteine to phenylalanine, this CDR3 has 16 amino acids. The sequence is cut down to CDR3 DNA, 48 bases in frame from base 1. A patient counted as having stable Graves' hyperthyroidism if no progression to ophthalmopathy occurred over 18 months of follow-up. Hyperthyroidism patients were newly diagnosed, with disease duration under 2 months, and aged 18 to 65 years. The study excluded patients with uncontrolled infections, other autoimmune diseases, pregnancy or lactation. Clinical symptoms, serum thyroxine and TRAb, thyroid ultrasound, and orbital computed tomography formed the basis for the diagnoses. PBMCs were separated from around 9.1 ml of fresh peripheral blood using Ficoll-Paque density gradient centrifugation. Total RNA was extracted using Trizol reagent, and RNA quality was assessed on an Agilent 2100 Bioanalyzer.

The sequenced sample consisted of blood. The rearrangement combines TRBV7-3 with TRBJ2-2; 7 of the junction bases match TRBD1. This sequence was found in a woman aged 50 to 60 with Graves' hyperthyroidism. The CDR3 region reads CASSLTLPSGGGELFF. The sequenced DNA: TGTGCCAGCAGCTTAACGTTGCCATCAGGGGGCGGGGAGCTGTTTTTT.